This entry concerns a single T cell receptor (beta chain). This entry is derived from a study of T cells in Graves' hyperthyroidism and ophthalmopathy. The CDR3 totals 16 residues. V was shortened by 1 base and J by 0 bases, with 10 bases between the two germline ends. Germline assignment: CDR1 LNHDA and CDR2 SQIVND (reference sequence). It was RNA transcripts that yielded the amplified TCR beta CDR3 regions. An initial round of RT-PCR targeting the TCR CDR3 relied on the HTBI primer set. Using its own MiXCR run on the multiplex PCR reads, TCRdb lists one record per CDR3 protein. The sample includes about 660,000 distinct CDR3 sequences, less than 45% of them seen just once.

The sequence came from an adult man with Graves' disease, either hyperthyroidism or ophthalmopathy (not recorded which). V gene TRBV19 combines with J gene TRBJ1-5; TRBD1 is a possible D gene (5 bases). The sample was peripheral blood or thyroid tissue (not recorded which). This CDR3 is CASSIAGGDSNQPQHF. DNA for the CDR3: TGTGCCAGTAGTATAGCCGGGGGGGATAGCAATCAGCCCCAGCATTTT.